What follows describes a single T cell receptor (beta chain). No antigen is known for it. These data are taken from a study of graft-versus-host responses after intestinal transplantation. Study results and caveats: Those patients showing graft-donor T cell macrochimerism displayed high graft-versus-host to host-versus-graft clonal ratios in allografts.

Sequenced by immunoSEQ multiplex PCR; TCRdb stores in-frame clones only, minus some. The table records around 16,000 clones, more than 75% of them present only once. Trimming pared 4 bases from V and 0 bases from J, leaving 9 bases between. The CDR3 length is 15 residues. Germline V gives CDR1 LGHNT, CDR2 FRNRAP. The sample here was bone marrow, taken roughly 120 days after intestinal transplantation. The gene calls are TRBV12-5 and TRBJ2-2; a weak D match, TRBD1 (5 bases). The sequence came from a human patient who received an intestinal transplant, so some T cells may come from the graft donor. The CDR3 reads CASGSMTANTGELFF. CDR3 in DNA: TGTGCTAGTGGTTCAATGACAGCGAACACCGGGGAGCTGTTTTTT.